This T cell receptor beta chain was recorded in a study of T-cell memory formation after mild COVID-19. Looking at the study overall: Largely donor-specific TCR clusters were found.

TCRdb re-called the 5' RACE reads through MiXCR, storing one row per CDR3 protein. The sample consists of roughly 380,000 distinct CDR3 sequences, around 27% of them appearing once. General study results and limits: Several responding clones turned up in pre-infection memory, indicating that cross-reactive memory may have taken part.

This clonotype has more than one count but fewer than ten. Its antigen is not known. The CDR3 totals 14 residues. Germline CDR1 and CDR2: SGHRS and YFSETQ. V lost 6 bases to trimming and J lost 1 base, with 10 bases between them. This TCR was sampled from an adult woman who had mild COVID-19 (a few samples of this study predate the infection). Cell type and time point are not known. The rearrangement uses TRBV5-1 and TRBJ2-2; no firm D call. Sequenced input: PBMCs or a T cell subset sorted from them (not recorded which). The CDR3 reads CASKKTGNTGELFF. Written as DNA, the CDR3 is TGCGCCAGCAAGAAAACGGGGAACACCGGGGAGCTGTTTTTT.